Listed below are T cell receptor beta chains from one sample, sequenced in a study of beta chain features in type 1 diabetes. Profiled with immunoSEQ multiplex PCR; TCRdb holds only in-frame clones, not every one. The sample includes 300,000 to 350,000 clones, approximately 9.7% of them seen just once. Sequenced sample: central memory CD4+ T cells from blood. The receptors here all came from a man aged 25 to 45 with type 1 diabetes. Both conserved end residues are part of each CDR3. A D gene is named only where the DNA matches it firmly. Clone size appears in some rows only: once, few, many, or a class for an expanded clone.

V gene	D gene	clone size	J gene	CDR3 protein	CDR3 DNA
TRBV7-2	TRBD1	-	TRBJ1-5	CASSLEQGPGQPQHF	TGTGCCAGCAGCTTAGAACAGGGGCCAGGTCAGCCCCAGCATTTT
TRBV28	TRBD1	-	TRBJ2-2	CASSYRGAGELFF	TGTGCCAGCAGTTACAGGGGCGCCGGGGAGCTGTTTTTT
TRBV27	-	few	TRBJ1-1	CASSFHGWKTEAFF	TGTGCCAGCAGTTTTCATGGGTGGAAGACTGAAGCTTTCTTT
TRBV2	TRBD2	few	TRBJ2-5	CASSTSGEETQYF	TGTGCCAGCAGTACTAGCGGGGAAGAGACCCAGTACTTC
TRBV28	-	-	TRBJ1-4	CASTPVRGEKLFF	TGTGCCAGCACCCCAGTCAGGGGAGAAAAACTGTTTTTT
TRBV2	TRBD1	few	TRBJ1-1	CASSGQGAEAFF	TGTGCCAGCAGCGGACAGGGGGCTGAAGCTTTCTTT
TRBV30	-	-	TRBJ1-5	CAWSSADSNQPQHF	TGTGCCTGGAGTAGCGCAGATAGCAATCAGCCCCAGCATTTT
TRBV20-1	-	-	TRBJ1-1	CSAYSEGEAFF	TGCAGTGCTTATAGCGAGGGGGAAGCTTTCTTT
TRBV7-9	TRBD1	-	TRBJ1-5	CASSRTGATYQPQHF	TGTGCCAGCAGCCGGACAGGGGCTACATATCAGCCCCAGCATTTT
TRBV7-7	-	few	TRBJ2-7	CASSPRSWRSPYEQYF	TGTGCTAGCAGCCCCCGTTCATGGAGATCGCCTTACGAGCAGTACTTC
TRBV14	-	-	TRBJ1-2	CASSPGGNYGYTF	TGTGCCAGCAGCCCAGGTGGGAACTATGGCTACACCTTC
TRBV7-8	-	-	TRBJ1-2	CASSLEGGGYTF	TGTGCCAGCAGCTTAGAGGGTGGTGGCTACACCTTC
TRBV6-1	-	few	TRBJ1-6	CASSEEGLQKIRF	TGTGCCAGCAGTGAAGAGGGACTCCAGAAAATCCGCTTT
TRBV10-3	-	-	TRBJ1-5	CARGAENQPQHF	TGTGCTCGCGGGGCAGAGAATCAGCCCCAGCATTTT
TRBV5-1	-	few	TRBJ2-3	CASSLARQGQDTQYF	TGCGCCAGCAGCTTGGCCCGGCAGGGGCAAGATACGCAGTATTTT
TRBV2	TRBD1	few	TRBJ1-4	CASSPQGQGYEKLFF	TGTGCCAGCAGTCCCCAGGGACAGGGGTACGAAAAACTGTTTTTT
TRBV7-9	-	many	TRBJ2-5	CASSLEQFGGETQYF	TGTGCCAGCAGCCTAGAACAGTTCGGTGGGGAGACCCAGTACTTC
TRBV28	-	-	TRBJ1-5	CASSWVKGQPQHF	TGTGCCAGCAGTTGGGTGAAGGGTCAGCCCCAGCATTTT
TRBV30	-	-	TRBJ1-2	CAWSVGEDGYTF	TGTGCCTGGAGTGTAGGGGAGGATGGCTACACCTTC
TRBV6-5	-	few	TRBJ2-7	CASSYVLGTGYEQYF	TGTGCCAGCAGTTACGTCCTGGGGACGGGGTACGAGCAGTACTTC
TRBV7-2	-	few	TRBJ1-1	CASSFQWGTEAFF	TGTGCCAGCAGCTTTCAGTGGGGCACTGAAGCTTTCTTT
TRBV5-1	-	-	TRBJ1-1	CASSLDAPSGTEAFF	TGCGCCAGCAGCTTGGATGCCCCTTCGGGGACTGAAGCTTTCTTT
TRBV10-3	TRBD1	once	TRBJ1-2	CAIWTGELDGYTF	TGTGCCATCTGGACAGGGGAGCTGGATGGCTACACCTTC
TRBV14	-	-	TRBJ2-7	CASSQVHGYEQYF	TGTGCCAGCAGCCAAGTCCACGGCTACGAGCAGTACTTC
TRBV5-6	TRBD1	-	TRBJ1-1	CASSSISTGSSNTEAFF	TGTGCCAGCAGCTCCATCTCGACAGGGTCCTCCAACACTGAAGCTTTCTTT
TRBV6-5	-	few	TRBJ2-6	CASSYLSQGANVLTF	TGTGCCAGCAGTTACCTGAGTCAGGGGGCCAACGTCCTGACTTTC
TRBV30	-	few	TRBJ1-2	CAWSVSEGNGYTF	TGTGCCTGGAGTGTAAGTGAAGGGAATGGCTACACCTTC
TRBV2	TRBD2	-	TRBJ2-2	CASSESGVQNTGELFF	TGTGCCAGCAGTGAAAGCGGGGTACAGAACACCGGGGAGCTGTTTTTT
TRBV18	-	many	TRBJ1-4	CASSPGEKLFF	TGTGCCAGCTCACCGGGAGAAAAACTGTTTTTT
TRBV5-1	TRBD2	many	TRBJ2-3	CASSRIAGGTDTQYF	TGCGCCAGCAGCAGGATAGCGGGGGGCACAGATACGCAGTATTTT
TRBV2	-	-	TRBJ1-2	CASRGARHYGYTF	TGTGCCAGCAGGGGGGCGCGGCACTATGGCTACACCTTC
TRBV29-1	-	-	TRBJ2-7	CSWKDSASSYEQYF	TGCAGCTGGAAAGACAGCGCTAGCTCCTACGAGCAGTACTTC
TRBV19	TRBD2	few	TRBJ2-3	CASSKTSGDADTQYF	TGTGCCAGTTCGAAGACTAGCGGGGATGCAGATACGCAGTATTTT
TRBV9	-	-	TRBJ2-7	CASSVGGARVTYEQYF	TGTGCCAGCAGCGTTGGCGGGGCCAGGGTAACGTACGAGCAGTACTTC
TRBV5-6	TRBD1	few	TRBJ1-4	CASSLAGQVREKLFF	TGTGCCAGCAGCTTGGCGGGACAGGTGAGGGAAAAACTGTTTTTT
TRBV7-2	TRBD1	-	TRBJ1-6	CASSLATGGRSPLHF	TGTGCCAGCAGCTTAGCCACAGGGGGCAGATCACCCCTCCACTTT
TRBV5-1	-	-	TRBJ2-1	CASSPGESGYNEQFF	TGCGCCAGCAGCCCCGGTGAATCCGGGTACAATGAGCAGTTCTTC
TRBV18	TRBD2	many	TRBJ2-3	CASSPRLAGSDTQYF	TGTGCCAGCTCACCACGACTAGCGGGGTCAGATACGCAGTATTTT
TRBV11-2	-	-	TRBJ2-1	CASSAVGGWEFF	TGTGCCAGCAGCGCAGTGGGGGGATGGGAGTTCTTC
TRBV30	-	-	TRBJ1-5	CAWSPGVGPQHF	TGTGCCTGGAGTCCCGGTGTAGGGCCCCAGCATTTT
TRBV14	TRBD2	few	TRBJ2-3	CASSQAGGATDTQYF	TGTGCCAGCAGCCAAGCCGGGGGGGCGACAGATACGCAGTATTTT